This entry describes one T cell receptor beta chain. Its antigen is currently unknown. The sample comes from a study of cytomegalovirus exposure and HLA in healthy donors. Looking at the study overall: Around 180 million T cells yielded 120 million or so unique TCR beta sequences, as an earlier analysis found. HLA-typed donors were the source of 86 million or so unique TCRs held in an early data release.

Trimming stripped 5 bases from V and 0 bases from J, with 14 bases between. The CDR3 has 16 residues. CDR1 and CDR2 (germline): MDHEN, SYDVKM. Amplification used 60 Vbeta primers and 13 Jbeta primers. Profiling relied on immunoSEQ multiplex PCR, and the TCRdb table lists in-frame clones only, not all of them. The sample carries about 160,000 clones, 76% recorded once. General study results and limits: Most of the TCR beta V segments (in an earlier analysis) were productive either about 87% or about 30% of the time.

Material for sequencing was PBMCs. The chain employs TRBV28 and TRBJ1-5; possibly TRBD1 for D (5 bases). The TCR originated in a female donor in good health and CMV-seronegative. CDR3 sequence (DNA): TGTGCCAGCAGTCGCAAGACAGCCTATAGCAATCAGCCCCAGCATTTT. This codes for CASSRKTAYSNQPQHF.